Sequencing of this T cell receptor (beta chain) was carried out in a study of blood T cell repertoires in COVID-19 (dated by TCRdb to between 2020 and 2021). In the study overall: Samples from collaborators originated in the United States, Italy and Spain and spanned both the acute and convalescent phases of COVID-19. Sample metadata almost always included a de-identified subject ID, COVID-19 status, age in years and sex. Subjects who had been exposed to COVID-19, were actively infected with it, or had recovered from it provided the deeply sampled blood TCRbeta repertoires that made up the dataset. Where HLA class I and class II types were available, the types were taken from metadata supplied by the sample provider, not from assay-based typing. A freely available public database, intended as a resource for researchers studying the immune response to SARS-CoV-2, is where the repertoires were released. The material from the prospective study consisted of cDNA or gDNA derived from T cells, B-cell-depleted T cells, or PBMCs. Samples were obtained from the ongoing ImmuneRACE study (first 160 participants) and from 1,000 to 1,500 subjects provided by 6 global collaborators. General findings and caveats noted by the study authors: The amount of clinical and demographic metadata varied by source and participant and was provided uncurated.

Ends trimmed: V by 3 bases, J by 3 bases; bases unmatched to a gene: 5. CDR1 and CDR2, per the germline V gene, are KGHDR and SFDVKD. The CDR3 runs 16 residues from the cysteine to the phenylalanine. The DNA shown is the 48-base CDR3, in frame from base 1. Participants in the prospective study were enrolled through a virtual design, were aged roughly 18 to 90 years, and lived in some 24 United States geographic areas. Cohort assignment in the prospective study relied on participant-reported clinical history from a screening survey and a study questionnaire. Recovered participants in ImmuneRACE Cohort 3 were defined by two consecutive negative NP/OP PCR tests, clearance by a healthcare professional, or resolution of symptoms. In the prospective study, mobile phlebotomists collected whole blood, serum and a nasopharyngeal or oropharyngeal swab from each participant. Participants in the prospective study had the option to provide additional blood draws and questionnaires over a roughly two-month period. Blood samples from the prospective study were shipped frozen or at room temperature prior to DNA extraction.

Note on this clone: Its antigen remains unidentified. No base qualities exist here, and no much larger clone lies one base off it.

The immunoSEQ Assay, a bias-controlled multiplex PCR, was used to amplify TCRbeta CDR3 regions from genomic DNA. The published analysis was carried out like this. Nucleated cell counts per sample were estimated from amplification of reference gene primers within the assay. To quantify the absolute abundance of each unique TCRbeta CDR3 rearrangement, sequence reads were collapsed and filtered. For each sample, productive Simpson clonality was calculated by taking the square root of Simpson's diversity index across productive rearrangements. TCRdb obtained this table from immuneACCESS and retained in-frame rearrangements with V and J assigned. These tables miss some clones; where compared with another copy, unresolved V genes account for less than half of the shortfall, and the remainder is unexplained. V and J calls and clone size are copied from that table; D and trimming were computed from the DNA. This sample lists a few hundred thousand clones; about 90% were detected once. The ten biggest clones cover 3% of the sample.

The clonotype was recovered from a woman in her twenties or thirties who had recovered from COVID-19. The V and J genes are TRBV24-1 and TRBJ2-2; 8 middle bases align to TRBD1. The sample consisted of PBMCs or T cells enriched from blood (not recorded which). In nucleotide form, the sequence is TGTGCCACCAGTGATGGCCAGGGGGCGCACACCGGGGAGCTGTTTTTT. Translated, it gives CATSDGQGAHTGELFF.